These 18 T cell receptor beta chains share one sample of origin, sequenced in a study of identical twins. TCRdb recomputed calls from the 5' RACE reads with MiXCR, one row per CDR3 protein. The sample shows fewer than 250,000 distinct CDR3 sequences, around a tenth of them seen only once. The sequencing sample was made of memory (CD45RO+) T cells sorted from blood. The receptors shown here come from a woman younger than 30 in good health.

This clonotype was detected ten times or more. The V and J genes are TRBV3-1 and TRBJ2-1; either TRBD1 or TRBD2 may fit D (5 bases each). The germline V and J ends were trimmed by 4 bases and 2 bases, with 12 bases remaining between them. Germline V lookup: CDR1 LGHDT, CDR2 YNNKEL (reference sequence). This CDR3 is 15 amino acids long. The DNA of the CDR3 is TGTGCCAGCAGCCGAGGGACGCGACCCTACAATGAGCAGTTCTTC. Residues: CASSRGTRPYNEQFF.

This clonotype was seen a handful of times. V gene TRBV9 combines with J gene TRBJ2-7; the match to TRBD2 covers 9 bases. CDR3 length: 16 residues. The germline V gene encodes CDR1 SGDLS and CDR2 YYNGEE. Trimming cost V 0 bases and J 2 bases; bases outside gene matches: 6. The CDR3 spells CASSVDFASGAYEQYF. CDR3 bases: TGTGCCAGCAGCGTAGACTTTGCTAGCGGGGCCTACGAGCAGTACTTC. The variable domain in full, with the rest retrieved from reference TRBV9 and TRBJ2-7, is DSGVTQTPKHLITATGQRVTLRCSPRSGDLSVYWYQQSLDQGLQFLIQYYNGEERAKGNILERFSAQQFPDLHSELNLSSLELGDSALYFCASSVDFASGAYEQYFGPGTRLTVT.

This clonotype came up many times. The CDR3 DNA reads as TGCGCCAGCCTCTTCAGCCCGGGGGGGTCCTACAATGAGCAGTTCTTC. Residues: CASLFSPGGSYNEQFF. V is TRBV5-1 and J is TRBJ2-1; TRBD2 matches at 8 bases. With V trimmed by 7 bases and J by 1 base, 10 bases remained unmatched. This CDR3 region has 16 residues. In germline, CDR1 is SGHRS, CDR2 YFSETQ. The whole variable domain, filled in from reference TRBV5-1 and TRBJ2-1, reads KAGVTQTPRYLIKTRGQQVTLSCSPISGHRSVSWYQQTPGQGLQFLFEYFSETQRNKGNFPGRFSGRQFSNSRSEMNVSTLELGDSALYLCASLFSPGGSYNEQFFGPGTRLTVL.

The J gene is TRBJ2-7, the V gene TRBV10-3; D is perhaps TRBD2 (6 bases). Germline CDR1 and CDR2: ENHRY and SYGVKD. CDR3 length: 14 amino acids. With 10 bases removed from V and 5 bases from J, the gap between germline ends came to 21 bases. CDR3 DNA: TGTGCCACCAAAAACCCCGGAGGGGTAGACGAGCAGTACTTC. It codes for CATKNPGGVDEQYF.

This sequence joins TRBV6-2 or TRBV6-3 and TRBJ2-7, with 10 bases lining up with TRBD2. Trimming cost V 6 bases and J 4 bases; bases outside gene matches: 6. Per germline, CDR1 MNHEY and CDR2 SVGEGT. There are 14 residues in the CDR3. CDR3 coding DNA: TGTGCCAGCAGAAGTTCTAGCGGGGGATACGAGCAGTACTTC. As protein: CASRSSSGGYEQYF.

This clonotype was found a few times. This chain joins TRBV20-1 and TRBJ2-3; 11 positions match TRBD2. V trimming: 3 bases; J trimming: 9 bases; junction bases outside the gene matches: 5. The germline CDR1 and CDR2 sequences are DFQATT and SNEGSKA (reference sequence). The CDR3 contains 13 residues. Written as DNA, the CDR3 is TGCAGTGCTAGGGCACTAGCGGGAGTAACGCAGTATTTT. Protein product: CSARALAGVTQYF.

The gene calls are TRBV12-3 or TRBV12-4 and TRBJ2-7; D tentatively fits TRBD1 or TRBD2 (5 bases each). The germline V and J ends were trimmed by 6 bases and 6 bases, with 15 bases remaining between them. CDR3 length: 13 residues. CDR3 coding DNA: TGTGCCAGCAGCCTCGGGGCTCCCTCCGAGCAGTACTTC. This sequence encodes CASSLGAPSEQYF.

V usage is TRBV2 and J usage is TRBJ1-2; the D is unclear. This CDR3 comprises 13 residues. CDR1 is SNHLY and CDR2 is FYNNEI in the germline V gene. V was trimmed by 4 bases and J by 8 bases, leaving 14 bases between them. The CDR3 region has the DNA TGTGCCAGCAGTGCGTCGGGTTCCGGCGGCTACACCTTC. It specifies CASSASGSGGYTF.

This clonotype has only a few counts. This rearrangement joins TRBV3-1 to TRBJ2-2, with 14 bases identical to TRBD2. There are 17 residues in the CDR3. V trimming: 3 bases; J trimming: 7 bases; junction bases outside the gene matches: 7. The germline gives CDR1 LGHDT, CDR2 YNNKEL (reference sequence). CDR3: CASSQAGTSGRCGELFF. In nucleotides, the CDR3 is TGTGCCAGCAGCCAGGCCGGGACTAGCGGGAGATGCGGGGAGCTGTTTTTT.

This clonotype was observed a handful of times. CDR3 loop: CASSLNWGTDTQYF. The CDR3 nucleotides read TGTGCCAGCAGCCTAAACTGGGGGACAGATACGCAGTATTTT. This chain links TRBV11-3 with TRBJ2-3; D may be TRBD1 or TRBD2 (5 bases each). Germline loops: CDR1 SGHNT, CDR2 YENEEA. V was cut by 5 bases and J by 3 bases, with 12 bases left in between. This CDR3 is 14 amino acids long.

In its sample, this clonotype was seen many times. This chain joins TRBV5-1 and TRBJ1-5, with 9 bases identical to TRBD1. Per germline, CDR1 SGHRS and CDR2 YFSETQ. V shed 4 bases, J shed 7 bases, and the junction held 6 bases outside the gene matches. The CDR3 runs 14 residues. The CDR3 spells CASSLGQGAQPQHF. In DNA, the CDR3 is TGCGCCAGCAGCCTGGGACAGGGTGCACAGCCCCAGCATTTT.

This clonotype was recorded a few times. The V gene is TRBV12-3 or TRBV12-4, the J gene TRBJ1-5; 7 bases fit TRBD1. V shed 8 bases, J shed 4 bases, and the junction held 14 bases outside the gene matches. The CDR3 runs to 16 residues. CDR3 DNA sequence: TGTGCCAGCGCCATTACCGGGACAGTGCAGAATCAGCCCCAGCATTTT. The encoded protein is CASAITGTVQNQPQHF.

The J gene is TRBJ2-2, the V gene TRBV25-1; no clear D gene. The CDR3 totals 16 residues. CDR1 MGHDK and CDR2 SYGVNS come from the germline V gene. Between the trimmed V and J ends, which lost 6 bases and 7 bases, there was a span of 21 bases. The CDR3 protein is CASSPALGFRFGELFF. The CDR3 DNA follows: TGTGCCAGCAGCCCCGCTTTGGGGTTCCGCTTCGGGGAGCTGTTTTTT.

This clonotype was seen only a few times. The V call is TRBV9, the J call TRBJ2-6; D gene uncertain. The CDR3 sequence is 16 residues long. Germline V gene sequence: CDR1 SGDLS, CDR2 YYNGEE. V was shortened by 0 bases and J by 2 bases, with 9 bases between the two germline ends. CDR3 residues: CASSVGTLAGANVLTF. Written as DNA, the CDR3 is TGTGCCAGCAGCGTAGGAACGCTCGCTGGGGCCAACGTCCTGACTTTC.

There are a few counts of this clonotype. The chain is built from TRBV5-1 and TRBJ1-2, with 8 positions matching TRBD1. V shed 4 bases, J shed 0 bases, and the junction held 8 bases outside the gene matches. This CDR3 has 16 residues. CDR1 and CDR2 from the germline V gene are SGHRS and YFSETQ. In DNA form, the CDR3 reads TGCGCCAGCAGCCGGACAGGGACGACCACTAACTATGGCTACACCTTC. It translates to CASSRTGTTTNYGYTF.

This chain joins TRBV7-2 and TRBJ2-7; D possibly corresponds to TRBD2 (6 bases). The V end was cut by 1 base, the J end by 2 bases, with 9 bases between. The CDR3 spans 14 residues. Per germline, CDR1 SGHTA and CDR2 FQGNSA. The DNA for the CDR3 is TGTGCCAGCAGCTTAGTCGGCGGGACCTACGAGCAGTACTTC. It specifies CASSLVGGTYEQYF.

This clonotype was recorded a few times. V usage is TRBV7-9 and J usage is TRBJ2-3; D gene uncertain. The CDR3 length is 13 residues. Germline lookup yields CDR1 SEHNR and CDR2 FQNEAQ (reference sequence). The V end lost 8 bases, the J end lost 5 bases, and 14 bases lay between the germline ends. CDR3: CASGWFSGDTQYF. The CDR3 coding sequence is TGTGCCAGCGGGTGGTTCTCGGGAGATACGCAGTATTTT.

V is TRBV20-1 and J is TRBJ2-7, with D perhaps being TRBD1 or TRBD2 (6 bases each). Per germline, CDR1 DFQATT and CDR2 SNEGSKA (reference sequence). This CDR3 contains 15 residues. Trimming left V 3 bases short and J 2 bases short, with 17 bases between. CDR3 protein: CSASVVGGNAYEQYF. In DNA, the CDR3 is TGCAGTGCTAGTGTCGTCGGGGGCAACGCCTACGAGCAGTACTTC.